This T cell receptor (beta chain) was captured in a study of blood T cell repertoires in COVID-19. Study at large: Acute and convalescent COVID-19 samples came from the United States, Italy and Spain. Nucleic acid was either cDNA or gDNA, and it came from T cells, B-cell-depleted T cells, or PBMCs.

Followed longitudinally, the Seattle patients had been enrolled during active infection. Germline V CDR1 and CDR2: MNHEY, SMNVEV (reference sequence). V was clipped by 6 bases and J by 0 bases, with 15 bases between them. CDR3 length equals 16 residues. As processed by the authors: Using reference gene primer amplification, nucleated cell counts were estimated. Assay used: immunoSEQ multiplex PCR; TCRdb lists only in-frame clones, some missing. That table furnishes V, J and clone size, whereas the DNA furnished D and trimming. The table has approximately 250,000 clones, approximately 91% seen once. Source material: peripheral blood. The chain carries TRBV27 and TRBJ2-1; tentative D call: TRBD2 (6 bases). The sequence was collected from a man aged 30-40 years with COVID-19, enrolled during active disease. The CDR3 nucleotides are TGTGCCAGCAGCCATGGAGGGTTATACTCCTACAATGAGCAGTTCTTC. Amino acid sequence: CASSHGGLYSYNEQFF.